Listed below are T cell receptor beta chains from one sample, sequenced in a study of metastatic and nonmetastatic thyroid tumors. TCRdb re-clonotyped the PCR reads through MiXCR. The sample lists tens of thousands of clones, around 24% seen once, with roughly 5.6% in the top ten. Source material: blood. The receptor source for this set is a female donor with papillary thyroid cancer or a benign thyroid nodule (not recorded which). Some clones in this sample may be carry-over from other donors' samples. CDR3s include the opening cysteine and the closing phenylalanine or tryptophan. D genes are given only for firm matches. Expanded clones are given a class, and other clones once, few, many or no size at all.

TRBJ1-2 | - | - | TRBV20-1 | CSASGGVHYGYTF | TGCAGTGCTTCCGGAGGGGTTCACTATGGCTACACCTTC
TRBJ2-7 | - | TRBD1 | TRBV20-1 | CSARPDRDQQYF | TGCAGTGCGCGGCCTGACAGGGATCAGCAGTACTTT
TRBJ1-2 | medium-sized | - | TRBV30 | CAWRVEYGYTF | TGTGCCTGGAGAGTAGAGTATGGCTACACCTTC
TRBJ2-6 | - | - | TRBV30 | CAWSSGAGANVLTF | TGTGCCTGGAGCTCGGGGGCCGGGGCCAACGTCCTGACTTTC
TRBJ2-1 | - | - | TRBV10-3 | CAISGGAWVTYNEQFF | TGTGCCATCAGTGGGGGCGCGTGGGTTACCTACAATGAGCAGTTCTTC
TRBJ1-5 | medium-sized | - | TRBV30 | CAWSSGLGHSNQPQHF | TGTGCCTGGAGTTCGGGTTTGGGCCATAGCAATCAGCCCCAGCATTTT
TRBJ2-1 | - | - | TRBV4-3 | CASSQDLVGDIYNEQFF | TGCGCCAGCAGCCAAGATTTGGTTGGGGACATCTACAATGAGCAGTTCTTC
TRBJ2-5 | once | - | TRBV9 | CASGVQGQEETQYF | TGTGCCAGTGGCGTACAGGGACAAGAAGAGACCCAGTACTTC
TRBJ1-4 | many | TRBD1 | TRBV6-1 | CASSVGTGNEKLFF | TGTGCCAGCAGTGTAGGGACAGGGAATGAAAAACTGTTTTTT
TRBJ2-7 | - | - | TRBV5-1 | CASRTGPEYGREQYF | TGCGCCAGCAGAACTGGGCCAGAATATGGTCGCGAGCAGTACTTC
TRBJ2-7 | medium-sized | - | TRBV28 | CASSLTTYEQYF | TGTGCCAGCAGTCTGACTACCTACGAGCAGTACTTC
TRBJ2-7 | few | - | TRBV12-3/TRBV12-4 | CASSFWRVEQYF | TGTGCCAGCAGTTTTTGGAGGGTCGAGCAGTACTTC
TRBJ1-6 | once | - | TRBV20-1 | CSAIYTVNSPLHF | TGCAGTGCTATCTATACGGTCAATTCACCCCTCCACTTT
TRBJ1-1 | few | - | TRBV6-1 | CASSDGHWMNTEAFF | TGTGCCAGCAGTGACGGACATTGGATGAACACTGAAGCTTTCTTT
TRBJ2-4 | many | - | TRBV9 | CASSVTTEDIQYF | TGTGCCAGCAGCGTAACAACAGAAGACATTCAGTACTTC
TRBJ1-4 | few | TRBD1 | TRBV28 | CASTFPDRGRKLFF | TGTGCCAGCACCTTCCCTGACAGGGGTCGAAAACTGTTTTTT
TRBJ2-1 | - | TRBD2 | TRBV20-1 | CSASLSGRASEQFF | TGCAGTGCTAGTCTGAGCGGGAGGGCCTCTGAGCAGTTCTTC
TRBJ1-1 | medium-sized | - | TRBV12-3/TRBV12-4 | CASSPNAGTSSWWAFF | TGTGCCAGCAGTCCGAACGCCGGGACCTCATCTTGGTGGGCTTTCTTT
TRBJ2-3 | many | - | TRBV11-3 | CASSLVAKDTQYF | TGTGCCAGCAGCTTAGTGGCTAAGGATACGCAGTATTTT
TRBJ2-5 | - | - | TRBV5-1 | CASSSAQGPGGKETQYF | TGCGCCAGCAGCTCAGCACAAGGTCCCGGGGGCAAAGAGACCCAGTACTTC
TRBJ1-1 | - | - | TRBV7-2 | CASSLAARSNTEAFF | TGTGCCAGCAGCTTAGCGGCTCGATCGAACACTGAAGCTTTCTTT
TRBJ1-1 | few | - | TRBV10-1 | CASSQRGVGTEAFF | TGCGCCAGCAGTCAGAGGGGAGTAGGCACTGAAGCTTTCTTT
TRBJ2-7 | medium-sized | - | TRBV6-1 | CASTRGDYRSYEQYF | TGTGCCAGCACGAGGGGGGACTACCGCTCCTACGAGCAGTACTTC
TRBJ2-1 | medium-sized | TRBD1 | TRBV5-1 | CASLDRDHGSSSYNEQFF | TGCGCCAGCTTAGACAGGGACCATGGATCAAGCTCCTACAATGAGCAGTTCTTC